This TCR beta chain was sequenced during a study of T cell responses to AZD1222 COVID-19 vaccine. Study-level results: Clonal diversity was possibly underestimated, and the donors were mostly white British, with more females. After two AZD1222 doses, spike-specific TCR breadth and depth rose versus day 0. Recipients of AZD1222 seropositive at baseline numbered only 5 or 6. Repertoire samples came only from after the peak T cell response.

Germline V gene data show CDR1 as SGHNT and CDR2 as YENEEA. The V end lost 0 bases, the J end lost 7 bases, and 4 bases lay between the germline ends. CDR3 length: 13 residues. In regard to this clone: Its target is not known.

The method was immunoSEQ multiplex PCR; TCRdb's version includes in-frame clones alone and lacks a portion of them. The sample yields tens of thousands of clones, over 85% seen once. The chain links TRBV11-3 to TRBJ1-6; D not resolved. The sequence was obtained from an adult who received the AZD1222 COVID-19 vaccine. The starting material was peripheral blood, obtained 28 days after the second AZD1222 dose. CDR3 sequence reads: CASSLERNSPLHF. CDR3 bases: TGTGCCAGCAGCTTAGAACGGAATTCACCCCTCCACTTT.